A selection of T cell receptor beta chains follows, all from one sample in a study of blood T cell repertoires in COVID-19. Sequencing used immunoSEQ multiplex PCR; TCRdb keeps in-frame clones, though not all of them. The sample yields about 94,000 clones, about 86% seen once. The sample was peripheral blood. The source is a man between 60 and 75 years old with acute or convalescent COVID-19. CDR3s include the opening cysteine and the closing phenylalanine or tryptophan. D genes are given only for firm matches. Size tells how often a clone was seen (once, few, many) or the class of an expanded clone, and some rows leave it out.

DNA: TGTGCCAGCTCACCGGGACAGGGTAACACAAAAGATGGCTACACCTTC
CDR3: CASSPGQGNTKDGYTF
D: TRBD1
size: -
V: TRBV18
J: TRBJ1-2

DNA: TGTGCCAGCAGTGTTGGACAGGGGGCATTTCGGAATGAGCAGTTCTTC
CDR3: CASSVGQGAFRNEQFF
D: TRBD1
size: -
V: TRBV25-1
J: TRBJ2-1

DNA: TGTGCCAGCAGCTTCGATGCACAGGAGGGTAAACTGTATGGCTACACCTTC
CDR3: CASSFDAQEGKLYGYTF
D: -
size: -
V: TRBV7-2
J: TRBJ1-2

DNA: TGTGCCAGCAGCTTAGGGGTGACAGTTAATGAAAAACTGTTTTTT
CDR3: CASSLGVTVNEKLFF
D: -
size: -
V: TRBV11-2
J: TRBJ1-4

DNA: TGTGCCAGCAGTTTCGCGGACGAGCAGTACTTC
CDR3: CASSFADEQYF
D: -
size: once
V: TRBV12-3/TRBV12-4
J: TRBJ2-7

DNA: TGTGCCAGCAGCCCGGGGCAGGGGGCGAGAACTGGCTACACCTTC
CDR3: CASSPGQGARTGYTF
D: TRBD1
size: few
V: TRBV7-6
J: TRBJ1-2

DNA: TGCAGTGCTAGTACAGCCTATAATTCACCCCTCCACTTT
CDR3: CSASTAYNSPLHF
D: -
size: -
V: TRBV20-1
J: TRBJ1-6

DNA: TGTGCCAGCAGCTTAGCGGGGACTAGCGGGGGGGCTCTGAACAATGAGCAGTTCTTC
CDR3: CASSLAGTSGGALNNEQFF
D: TRBD2
size: -
V: TRBV7-2
J: TRBJ2-1

DNA: TGTGCCAGCAGCCCCCGGGGAGGGCAAGCTGAAGCTTTCTTT
CDR3: CASSPRGGQAEAFF
D: -
size: -
V: TRBV7-8
J: TRBJ1-1

DNA: TGTGCCAGTAGTATAGGAGGGGGCGACTATGGCTACACCTTC
CDR3: CASSIGGGDYGYTF
D: TRBD1
size: -
V: TRBV19
J: TRBJ1-2